Only a few counts were recorded for the clone carrying this T cell receptor (beta chain). What it binds is not known. This sample was taken from a study of molecular identifiers for immune sequencing clone quantification. Across the study: Naive CD8 RNA (roughly 18,000 or 92,000 cells) was divided into five aliquots, with four sequenced. General observations from the study: Over 99% of effector molecules, yet under 1% of naive-cell molecules, were held by clones above 20 RNA copies. Spiked-in Jurkat TCR RNA corresponding to one cell was reported as detectable against more than 950,000 naive cells.

TCRdb itself ran the PCR reads through MiXCR, one entry per CDR3 protein. The table has some 650,000 distinct CDR3 sequences, 15% to 20% seen once. The CDR3 extends over 14 amino acids. Germline CDR1 SQVTM, CDR2 ANQGSEA. Trimming took 2 bases from V and 1 from J, leaving 12 bases between them. The sequence was collected from a human donor in good health. Some libraries in this study had Jurkat cell RNA spiked in. The rearrangement links TRBV29-1 to TRBJ2-7; tentatively, D is TRBD1 (6 bases). What was sequenced was naive CD8+ T cells from blood, with Jurkat cell RNA spiked in. Indicated subset: FACS-sorted CD8+CD4-CCR7+CD45RA+ naive T cells. The CDR3 reads CSVETRGISYEQYF. CDR3 DNA sequence: TGCAGCGTTGAAACGAGGGGGATTTCCTACGAGCAGTACTTC.